This TCR beta chain was recorded in a study of T cell repertoires in cytomegalovirus infection. Study conclusions and caveats: HLA-C-restricted CMV-specific TCR beta clonotypes were dominant in the ex vivo response. Summed frequency of public TCR beta families distinguished CMV carriers with the relevant HLA.

This clonotype was found a few times. The antigen is not known. A read error may produce the germline difference seen at one junction end. TCRdb itself ran the reads through MiXCR, one entry per CDR3 protein. The table has more than 400,000 distinct CDR3 sequences, about a quarter seen once. CDR3 length equals 12 residues. Germline V gives CDR1 WSHSY, CDR2 SAAADI. The source is a human donor in good health (CMV status not recorded). Some clones in this sample may be carry-over from other donors' samples. The sample comprised PBMCs. The gene calls are TRBV10-2 and TRBJ2-1, with unresolved D. CDR3 bases: TGCGCCAGCAGTGTAGGCGGACCCAGCGTAGACTTC. This sequence encodes CASSVGGPSVDF.